Listed below are T cell receptor beta chains from one sample, sequenced in a study of T cell changes during pregnancy in multiple sclerosis. Clones were read by immunoSEQ multiplex PCR, and TCRdb kept only the in-frame ones, dropping some. The sample shows 35,000 to 50,000 clones, roughly nine tenths of them seen only once. The source material was CD4+ T cells from peripheral blood mononuclear cells, sampled after pregnancy. The receptor source for this set is a female donor with multiple sclerosis, enrolled in a pregnancy study. CDR3s include the opening cysteine and the closing phenylalanine or tryptophan. The D gene is left open where the match is weak. A clone size is listed for some rows: how often the clone was seen (once, few, many), or a class if it is expanded.

TRBV7-2	.	TRBJ1-1	.	CASSFNLGAPGLEAFF	TGTGCCAGCAGCTTCAATCTGGGGGCGCCCGGCCTTGAAGCTTTCTTT
TRBV6-5	once	TRBJ1-2	.	CASSPHLTGGVVYTF	TGTGCCAGCAGTCCCCACCTAACGGGAGGGGTTGTCTACACCTTC
TRBV5-4	.	TRBJ2-5	TRBD2	CASSYGLAEGETQYF	TGTGCCAGCAGCTATGGACTAGCGGAAGGAGAGACCCAGTACTTC
TRBV27	.	TRBJ2-2	.	CASSSTSMAGELFF	TGTGCCAGCAGTTCGACTAGTATGGCCGGGGAGCTGTTTTTT
TRBV5-1	.	TRBJ2-3	.	CASSSLLASTDTQYF	TGCGCCAGCAGCTCACTACTAGCAAGCACAGATACGCAGTATTTT
TRBV16	once	TRBJ2-3	.	CASSQPGDTQYF	TGTGCCAGCAGCCAACCAGGAGATACGCAGTATTTT
TRBV6-4	.	TRBJ1-1	.	CASSDSNTDLMNTEAFF	TGTGCCAGCAGTGACTCGAACACAGACCTCATGAACACTGAAGCTTTCTTT
TRBV29-1	once	TRBJ1-2	TRBD1	CSATDRSDYGYTF	TGCAGCGCTACGGACAGGTCGGATTATGGCTACACCTTC
TRBV19	.	TRBJ2-7	TRBD1	CASSIKDRGPYEQYF	TGTGCCAGTAGTATAAAGGACAGGGGCCCCTACGAGCAGTACTTC
TRBV27	.	TRBJ2-7	TRBD2	CASSFPRAGLAISEQYF	TGTGCCAGCAGTTTCCCACGGGCAGGACTAGCCATCTCCGAGCAGTACTTC
TRBV5-4	once	TRBJ1-2	.	CASSNNYGYTF	TGTGCCAGCAGTAATAACTATGGCTACACCTTC
TRBV28	.	TRBJ2-3	TRBD2	CASGLAGGFPDTQYF	TGTGCCAGCGGTCTAGCGGGAGGTTTCCCAGATACGCAGTATTTT
TRBV18	.	TRBJ1-2	TRBD1	CASSPGTGGDGYTF	TGTGCCAGCTCACCGGGGACAGGGGGCGATGGCTACACCTTC
TRBV5-1	.	TRBJ2-1	TRBD1	CASSPGTEHNEQFF	TGCGCCAGCAGCCCCGGGACAGAACACAATGAGCAGTTCTTC
TRBV2	.	TRBJ2-2	.	CASSFGLSTGELFF	TGTGCCAGCAGTTTCGGACTCTCGACCGGGGAGCTGTTTTTT
TRBV18	.	TRBJ2-7	TRBD1	CASSLGQRDSYEQYF	TGTGCCAGCTCTTTGGGACAGCGAGACTCCTACGAGCAGTACTTC
TRBV2	.	TRBJ2-1	TRBD2	CASSAGTSGRRSSYNEQFF	TGTGCCAGCAGTGCTGGGACTAGCGGGAGAAGATCCTCCTACAATGAGCAGTTCTTC
TRBV9	.	TRBJ2-3	TRBD2	CASSRTGTSALPDTQYF	TGTGCCAGCAGCCGAACCGGGACTAGCGCCCTCCCCGATACGCAGTATTTT
TRBV5-1	.	TRBJ2-2	.	CASSLALYYGGTGELFF	TGCGCCAGCAGCTTGGCTTTATATTATGGGGGGACCGGGGAGCTGTTTTTT
TRBV5-1	.	TRBJ2-2	TRBD1	CASSYRDRGTGELFF	TGCGCCAGCAGCTACCGGGACAGGGGCACCGGGGAGCTGTTTTTT
TRBV10-2	once	TRBJ2-1	TRBD2	CASSGGLAGHEQFF	TGCGCCAGCAGTGGGGGACTAGCAGGCCATGAGCAGTTCTTC
TRBV5-1	.	TRBJ2-1	TRBD2	CASSLVGLAGGLFNEQFF	TGCGCCAGCAGCTTGGTGGGACTAGCGGGAGGACTTTTCAATGAGCAGTTCTTC
TRBV6-5	once	TRBJ1-2	.	CASSARPGVGYTF	TGTGCCAGCAGTGCCCGGCCAGGGGTCGGCTACACCTTC
TRBV5-4	.	TRBJ2-3	TRBD2	CASSLGTSGRASDTQYF	TGTGCCAGCAGCTTGGGGACTAGCGGGAGGGCTTCAGATACGCAGTATTTT
TRBV6-5	.	TRBJ2-7	.	CASRHDSTTYEQYF	TGTGCCAGCAGACACGACAGTACAACCTACGAGCAGTACTTC
TRBV7-9	.	TRBJ1-1	.	CASSLARPGDTEAFF	TGTGCCAGCAGCTTAGCGAGGCCGGGTGACACTGAAGCTTTCTTT
TRBV19	.	TRBJ1-5	TRBD1	CASSNRDRDNQPQHF	TGTGCCAGTAGTAACCGGGACAGGGACAATCAGCCCCAGCATTTT
TRBV28	.	TRBJ1-5	.	CASRTGGSSNQPQHF	TGTGCCAGCAGGACCGGGGGTAGTAGCAATCAGCCCCAGCATTTT
TRBV21-1	once	TRBJ2-1	.	CASSKGGGTRNNEQFF	TGTGCCAGCAGCAAAGGAGGGGGGACTAGAAACAATGAGCAGTTCTTC
TRBV29-1	.	TRBJ2-7	TRBD2	CSVALAGQSSYEQYF	TGCAGCGTCGCATTAGCGGGGCAGAGCTCCTACGAGCAGTACTTC
TRBV5-1	.	TRBJ2-1	.	CASKLDSYNEQFF	TGCGCCAGCAAACTGGACAGCTACAATGAGCAGTTCTTC
TRBV14	.	TRBJ2-2	.	CASSQLTGANTGELFF	TGTGCCAGCAGCCAGTTGACAGGAGCGAACACCGGGGAGCTGTTTTTT
TRBV7-2	.	TRBJ2-5	TRBD1	CASSLSLQGAQETQYF	TGTGCCAGCAGCTTAAGTCTACAGGGGGCCCAAGAGACCCAGTACTTC
TRBV27	.	TRBJ2-1	.	CASSLIQSSYNEQFF	TGTGCCAGCAGTCTAATACAGAGCTCCTACAATGAGCAGTTCTTC
TRBV4-1	.	TRBJ2-3	TRBD2	CASSQDRSGGLSTDTQYF	TGCGCCAGCAGCCAAGATAGGTCCGGGGGGTTAAGCACAGATACGCAGTATTTT
TRBV14	.	TRBJ2-3	TRBD2	CASSQVLTSGRWTDTQYF	TGTGCCAGCAGCCAAGTACTGACTAGCGGGAGATGGACAGATACGCAGTATTTT
TRBV5-1	.	TRBJ2-2	TRBD2	CASSTTSGRAGELFF	TGCGCCAGCAGCACGACTAGCGGGAGGGCCGGGGAGCTGTTTTTT
TRBV5-1	.	TRBJ2-5	TRBD1	CASSLLGDSKETQYF	TGCGCCAGCAGCCTTTTGGGGGACAGCAAAGAGACCCAGTACTTC
TRBV28	.	TRBJ1-4	TRBD1	CASSFGDRAEKLFF	TGTGCCAGCAGTTTTGGGGACAGGGCTGAAAAACTGTTTTTT
TRBV6-6	.	TRBJ2-7	TRBD1	CASRSGTGSSYEQYF	TGTGCCAGCAGGTCCGGGACAGGGAGCTCCTACGAGCAGTACTTC
TRBV4-1	.	TRBJ1-4	.	CASSQDRAARGGLFF	TGCGCCAGCAGCCAAGATAGGGCGGCCCGGGGGGGACTGTTTTTT
TRBV5-6	.	TRBJ1-2	.	CASSLDFRGHGYTF	TGTGCCAGCAGCTTGGACTTCAGGGGCCATGGCTACACCTTC
TRBV7-9	.	TRBJ1-5	.	CASSPGGQTNSNQPQHF	TGTGCCAGCAGCCCCGGGGGTCAAACGAATAGCAATCAGCCCCAGCATTTT
TRBV6-1	once	TRBJ2-3	.	CASSEGGSTDTQYF	TGTGCCAGCAGTGAAGGAGGTAGCACAGATACGCAGTATTTT
TRBV7-2	.	TRBJ2-2	TRBD2	CASSLALGLAGGSFGGELFF	TGTGCCAGCAGCTTAGCGTTAGGACTAGCGGGAGGCTCTTTTGGCGGGGAGCTGTTTTTT
TRBV6-1	.	TRBJ2-5	.	CASSELWGPQETQYF	TGTGCCAGCAGTGAATTGTGGGGGCCTCAAGAGACCCAGTACTTC
TRBV18	.	TRBJ1-5	TRBD1	CASSPMGQGANQPQHF	TGTGCCAGCTCACCGATGGGACAGGGGGCCAATCAGCCCCAGCATTTT
TRBV2	.	TRBJ2-7	.	CASSERGGISYEQYF	TGTGCCAGCAGTGAGAGGGGGGGTATCTCCTACGAGCAGTACTTC
TRBV7-9	.	TRBJ1-1	.	CASSFPGENTEAFF	TGTGCCAGCAGCTTTCCAGGCGAGAACACTGAAGCTTTCTTT
TRBV9	.	TRBJ2-1	TRBD1	CASSQGDRGHEQFF	TGTGCCAGCAGCCAGGGGGACAGGGGGCATGAGCAGTTCTTC
TRBV29-1	.	TRBJ1-4	.	CSVVGQNNEKLFF	TGCAGCGTTGTCGGACAGAATAATGAAAAACTGTTTTTT
TRBV6-1	.	TRBJ1-4	TRBD1	CASTPNGRGDEKLFF	TGTGCCAGCACCCCTAATGGCAGGGGGGATGAAAAACTGTTTTTT
TRBV11-2	.	TRBJ2-1	.	CASSSNQGSSYNEQFF	TGTGCCAGCAGCTCCAATCAGGGGAGCTCCTACAATGAGCAGTTCTTC
TRBV29-1	.	TRBJ2-7	TRBD1	CSVRQGANSYEQYF	TGCAGCGTTCGACAGGGGGCGAACTCCTACGAGCAGTACTTC
TRBV5-1	.	TRBJ2-7	.	CASSPSTDSYEQYF	TGCGCCAGCAGCCCTTCGACAGATTCCTACGAGCAGTACTTC